Following are 13 T cell receptor beta chains from one sample sequenced in a study of a mutant IDH1 vaccine in newly diagnosed glioma. Documented time point: week 23, last vaccination. With topical imiquimod, each dose of the vaccine consisted of 300 ug of mutant IDH1 20-mer peptide. These TCRs are of unknown antigen specificity. Data came from immunoSEQ multiplex PCR; TCRdb stores just in-frame clones and leaves some out. Counted here are about 81,000 clones, approximately 85% occurring once; the ten biggest clones make up approximately 2.1%. The sample in question was PBMCs, obtained from a glioma patient whose treatment included an IDH1 peptide vaccine. The receptors were gathered from a young man with glioma. Some clones in this sample may be carry-over from other donors' samples.

V is TRBV5-1 and J is TRBJ1-1; 8 positions match TRBD1. The CDR3 runs 13 residues. Germline values: CDR1 SGHRS, CDR2 YFSETQ. V shed 6 bases, J shed 2 bases, and the junction held 3 bases outside the gene matches. CDR3 coding DNA: TGCGCCAGCAACGGACAGGGAAACACTGAAGCTTTCTTT. Translating it yields CASNGQGNTEAFF.

This sequence joins TRBV5-4 and TRBJ1-1; a possible D gene is TRBD1 (5 bases). This CDR3 has 13 amino acids. Germline CDR1 is SGHNT and CDR2 is YYREEE (reference sequence). Between the trimmed V and J ends, which lost 4 bases and 1 base, there was a span of 8 bases. The CDR3 DNA reads TGTGCCAGCAGCCTGACAGAGAACACTGAAGCTTTCTTT. Amino acids: CASSLTENTEAFF.

The gene calls are TRBV28 and TRBJ1-1; TRBD1 agrees at 9 bases. V gave up 5 bases and J gave up 1 base; unmatched junction bases: 5. The CDR3 is 15 residues long. Germline V lookup: CDR1 MDHEN, CDR2 SYDVKM. CDR3 sequence: CASSEDRGQNTEAFF. The CDR3 region has the DNA TGTGCCAGCAGTGAGGACAGGGGCCAGAACACTGAAGCTTTCTTT.

This chain uses TRBV30 with TRBJ1-1; D call uncertain. This CDR3 region has 10 residues. V lost 4 bases to trimming and J lost 8 bases, with 8 bases between them. Germline V gene data show CDR1 as GTSNPN and CDR2 as SVGIG (reference sequence). CDR3 bases: TGTGCCTGGAATGGTTTGGAAGCTTTCTTT. It specifies CAWNGLEAFF.

The gene calls are TRBV19 and TRBJ1-5; 7 bases match TRBD1. Per germline, CDR1 LNHDA and CDR2 SQIVND (reference sequence). The ends lost 6 bases at V and 2 bases at J; junction bases unmatched: 4. The CDR3 consists of 14 residues. The CDR3 reads CASSNDRGNQPQHF. In nucleotides, the CDR3 is TGTGCCAGTAGCAATGACAGGGGCAATCAGCCCCAGCATTTT.

The V gene is TRBV11-3, the J gene TRBJ2-5, with TRBD1 matching over 8 bases. This CDR3 spans 14 amino acids. The ends lost 4 bases at V and 6 bases at J; junction bases unmatched: 7. Germline values: CDR1 SGHNT, CDR2 YENEEA. The CDR3 loop reads CASSSGQGGQTQYF. The CDR3 nucleotides are TGTGCCAGCAGCTCAGGACAGGGCGGGCAGACCCAGTACTTC.

The chain is built from TRBV2 and TRBJ2-1, with a tentative D call TRBD2 (6 bases). The CDR3 has 14 residues. V dropped 8 bases and J dropped 3 bases, with 14 bases sitting between them. Looked up from germline, CDR1 is SNHLY and CDR2 is FYNNEI. CDR3 sequence: CASRPAGNYNEQFF. The CDR3 coding sequence is TGTGCCAGCCGGCCTGCGGGGAACTACAATGAGCAGTTCTTC.

The V gene is TRBV4-3, the J gene TRBJ1-2; no firm D call. V was shortened by 0 bases and J by 9 bases, with 20 bases between the two germline ends. The CDR3 has 16 residues. Germline values: CDR1 LGHNA, CDR2 YSLEER. CDR3 DNA sequence: TGCGCCAGCAGCCAAGACATTTCCGGGTATGGACCTAGCTACACCTTC. Its translation: CASSQDISGYGPSYTF.

This chain connects TRBV29-1 to TRBJ2-2; D unresolved. The CDR3 length is 13 residues. V shed 3 bases and J shed 4 bases, with 9 bases lying between them. Germline CDR1 SQVTM, CDR2 ANQGSEA. CDR3 DNA sequence: TGCAGCGTTGATGCTGGCGGCACCGGGGAGCTGTTTTTT. It is translated as CSVDAGGTGELFF.

The genes are TRBV28 and TRBJ1-2; D unresolved. Trimming cost V 2 bases and J 8 bases, with 12 bases left between them. CDR3 length: 13 residues. CDR1 is MDHEN and CDR2 is SYDVKM in the germline V gene. The CDR3 coding sequence is TGTGCCAGCAGTTTAATAATACAGCGAGGCTACACCTTC. Translation gives CASSLIIQRGYTF.

CDR3 amino acids: CASSLNRGYTEAFF. The CDR3, as DNA: TGCGCCAGCAGCTTGAACAGGGGGTACACTGAAGCTTTCTTT. The J gene is TRBJ1-1, the V gene TRBV5-1, with 8 bases matching TRBD1. The ends lost 1 base at V and 3 bases at J; junction bases unmatched: 2. This CDR3 contains 14 residues. Per germline, CDR1 SGHRS and CDR2 YFSETQ.

This clone was counted a single time. V is TRBV2 and J is TRBJ1-2; D is ambiguous. This CDR3 has 13 residues. Germline V gene data show CDR1 as SNHLY and CDR2 as FYNNEI. With 3 bases removed from V and 2 bases from J, the gap between germline ends came to 7 bases. The CDR3 sequence is CASSDGRNYGYTF. The CDR3 DNA is TGTGCCAGCAGTGACGGCAGAAACTATGGCTACACCTTC. The full variable domain, completed using reference TRBV2 and TRBJ1-2, is EPEVTQTPSHQVTQMGQEVILRCVPISNHLYFYWYRQILGQKVEFLVSFYNNEISEKSEIFDDQFSVERPDGSNFTLKIRSTKLEDSAMYFCASSDGRNYGYTFGSGTRLTVV.

This CDR3 reads CASREGKGEGLRGYTF. CDR3 DNA: TGCGCCAGCCGTGAAGGGAAAGGAGAGGGGCTACGGGGCTACACCTTC. This chain connects TRBV4-1 to TRBJ1-2; a possible D gene is TRBD1 (5 bases). The CDR3 loop spans 16 amino acids. The ends were cut back, 8 bases at V and 8 bases at J, with 27 bases in the middle. Germline V gene data show CDR1 as MGHRA and CDR2 as YSYEKL.